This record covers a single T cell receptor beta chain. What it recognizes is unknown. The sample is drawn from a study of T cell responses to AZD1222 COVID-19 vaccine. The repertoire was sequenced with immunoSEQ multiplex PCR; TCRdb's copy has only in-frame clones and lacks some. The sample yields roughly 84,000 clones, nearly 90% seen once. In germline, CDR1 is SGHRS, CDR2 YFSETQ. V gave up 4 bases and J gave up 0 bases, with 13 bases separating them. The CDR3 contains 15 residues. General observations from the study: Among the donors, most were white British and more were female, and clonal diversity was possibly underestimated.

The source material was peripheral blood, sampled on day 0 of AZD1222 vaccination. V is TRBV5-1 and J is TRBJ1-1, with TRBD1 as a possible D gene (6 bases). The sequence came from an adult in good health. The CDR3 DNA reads TGCGCCAGCAGCATACAGGGAGGTATGAACACTGAAGCTTTCTTT. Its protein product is CASSIQGGMNTEAFF.